The next 5 T cell receptor beta chains were all read from a single sample in a study of blood T cell repertoires in COVID-19. Here immunoSEQ multiplex PCR was the method, and the copy in TCRdb shows in-frame clones only, minus some. The sample consists of over 350,000 clones, around nine tenths of them appearing once. The specimen sequenced was PBMCs or T cells enriched from blood (not recorded which). The receptors were gathered from a woman aged 50 to 60 who had recovered from COVID-19.

The chain is built from TRBV15 and TRBJ1-6; D is perhaps TRBD1 (6 bases). CDR3 length equals 16 residues. Trimming took off 0 bases at V and 10 bases at J, with 16 bases between the two ends. Germline lookup yields CDR1 LNHNV and CDR2 YYDKDF (reference sequence). The DNA for the CDR3 is TGTGCCACCAGCAGAGAGGGGGCAGGCCTGGGATCACCCCTCCACTTT. Protein sequence: CATSREGAGLGSPLHF.

There are a few counts of this clone. This chain connects TRBV30 to TRBJ1-2; a possible D gene is TRBD1 (6 bases). Germline loops: CDR1 GTSNPN, CDR2 SVGIG (reference sequence). The CDR3 has 14 amino acids. V lost 3 bases and J lost 8, with 19 bases in between. CDR3 DNA: TGTGCCTGGAGCCCCGATGGGGGCGCGGAAGGCTACACCTTC. Translated: CAWSPDGGAEGYTF.

V gene TRBV7-9 combines with J gene TRBJ1-1; a possible D gene is TRBD1 (5 bases). Between the trimmed V and J ends, which lost 8 bases and 7 bases, there was a span of 17 bases. There are 13 residues in the CDR3. Germline V lookup: CDR1 SEHNR, CDR2 FQNEAQ (reference sequence). Here the CDR3 reads CASLKSGGGEAFF. Written as DNA, the CDR3 is TGTGCCAGCCTAAAGTCCGGGGGAGGTGAAGCTTTCTTT.

V and J are TRBV4-3 and TRBJ1-3, with 10 bases lining up with TRBD1. From germline, CDR1 is LGHNA and CDR2 YSLEER. V dropped 4 bases and J dropped 4; count of bases not matched to a gene: 4. This CDR3 region has 15 residues. The chain's CDR3 is CASSRGTGEGNTIYF. CDR3 DNA sequence: TGCGCCAGCAGCCGAGGGACAGGGGAAGGAAACACCATATATTTT.

V gene TRBV19 combines with J gene TRBJ1-1; the match to TRBD1 covers 7 bases. Per the germline V gene, CDR1 is LNHDA and CDR2 is SQIVND (reference sequence). This CDR3 comprises 12 residues. J gave up 3 bases and V 7 bases, and 2 bases lay outside the gene matches. The CDR3 sequence is CASTGGYTEAFF. CDR3 sequence (DNA): TGTGCCAGTACAGGGGGGTACACTGAAGCTTTCTTT.